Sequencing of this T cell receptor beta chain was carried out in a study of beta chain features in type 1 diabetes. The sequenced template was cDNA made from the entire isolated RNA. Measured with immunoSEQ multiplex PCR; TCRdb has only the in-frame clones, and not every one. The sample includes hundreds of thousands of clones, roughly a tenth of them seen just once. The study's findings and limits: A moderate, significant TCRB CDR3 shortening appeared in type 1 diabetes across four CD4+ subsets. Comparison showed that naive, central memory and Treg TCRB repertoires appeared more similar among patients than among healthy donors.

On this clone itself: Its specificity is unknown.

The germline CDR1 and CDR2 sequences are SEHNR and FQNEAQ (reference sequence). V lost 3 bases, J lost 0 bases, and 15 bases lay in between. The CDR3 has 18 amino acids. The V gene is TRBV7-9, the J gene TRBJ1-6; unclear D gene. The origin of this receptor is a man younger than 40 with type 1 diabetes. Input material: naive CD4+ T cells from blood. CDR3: CASSFGRGGSSYNSPLHF. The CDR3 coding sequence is TGTGCCAGCAGCTTTGGCCGTGGCGGGAGCTCCTATAATTCACCCCTCCACTTT.